This is a list of T cell receptor beta chains from one sample in a study of blood T cell repertoires in COVID-19. Measured with immunoSEQ multiplex PCR; TCRdb has only the in-frame clones, and not every one. The top ten hold less than 0.6% of the sample, which has about 150,000 clones, about 90% seen once. The sequenced material came from peripheral blood. These receptors were obtained from a man in his fifties or sixties with acute or convalescent COVID-19. Each CDR3 is given with its conserved first and last residue. Fields, in order: J gene, D gene, CDR3 length, V gene, CDR3 DNA, CDR3 protein. The D gene is left open where the match is weak.

j_gene: TRBJ2-1; d_gene: TRBD2; len: 17; v_gene: TRBV27; CDR3nt: TGTGCCAGCAGTTTATGGACTAGCGGGGGCCCTTACAATGAGCAGTTCTTC; CDR3aa: CASSLWTSGGPYNEQFF
j_gene: TRBJ2-2; d_gene: -; len: 16; v_gene: TRBV9; CDR3nt: TGTGCCAGCAGCCCAGCAGACAGTCCTTACACCGGGGAGCTGTTTTTT; CDR3aa: CASSPADSPYTGELFF
j_gene: TRBJ2-1; d_gene: TRBD2; len: 15; v_gene: TRBV27; CDR3nt: TGTGCCAGCAGTACACGGACTAGCGAGAACAATGAGCAGTTCTTC; CDR3aa: CASSTRTSENNEQFF
j_gene: TRBJ2-5; d_gene: TRBD2; len: 19; v_gene: TRBV6-2/TRBV6-3; CDR3nt: TGTGCCAGCAGTTCCTATCCCGGACTAGCGGGGGCCACCCAAGAGACCCAGTACTTC; CDR3aa: CASSSYPGLAGATQETQYF
j_gene: TRBJ2-7; d_gene: -; len: 14; v_gene: TRBV19; CDR3nt: TGTGCCAGTAGTATAGTTGAAGGGGTGAACGAGCAGTACTTC; CDR3aa: CASSIVEGVNEQYF
j_gene: TRBJ1-1; d_gene: -; len: 14; v_gene: TRBV2; CDR3nt: TGTGCCAGCAGTGAGCACGGGGAGAACACTGAAGCTTTCTTT; CDR3aa: CASSEHGENTEAFF
j_gene: TRBJ1-4; d_gene: TRBD1; len: 18; v_gene: TRBV10-1; CDR3nt: TGCGCCAGCAGTGAACTGCTAACAGGGGGCGCGGGTAATGAAAAACTGTTTTTT; CDR3aa: CASSELLTGGAGNEKLFF
j_gene: TRBJ2-2; d_gene: -; len: 15; v_gene: TRBV5-8; CDR3nt: TGTGCCAGCAGCTTGGTAGCCAGGGACACCGGGGAGCTGTTTTTT; CDR3aa: CASSLVARDTGELFF
j_gene: TRBJ2-7; d_gene: TRBD1; len: 13; v_gene: TRBV11-1; CDR3nt: TGTGCCAGCAGGTGGACAGGTTCAGGCGAGCAGTACTTC; CDR3aa: CASRWTGSGEQYF
j_gene: TRBJ2-1; d_gene: -; len: 14; v_gene: TRBV27; CDR3nt: TGTGCCAGCAGTTTAAGAGTGACTAGCAATGAGCAGTTCTTC; CDR3aa: CASSLRVTSNEQFF
j_gene: TRBJ2-1; d_gene: -; len: 14; v_gene: TRBV14; CDR3nt: TGTGCCAGCAGCCAAGAGTTTGTACGGGATGAGCAGTTCTTC; CDR3aa: CASSQEFVRDEQFF